The 5 T cell receptor beta chains listed next were all sequenced from one sample in a study of blood T cell repertoires in COVID-19. The protocol was immunoSEQ multiplex PCR, while the TCRdb copy is restricted to in-frame clones and leaves out a portion. The data contain roughly 200,000 clones, 87% of them singletons. Material for sequencing was PBMCs or T cells enriched from blood (not recorded which). Receptors were obtained from a woman in her 30s who had recovered from COVID-19.

The rearrangement uses TRBV4-2 and TRBJ1-2; D gene ambiguous. CDR3 length equals 12 residues. Germline V gene lookup returns CDR1 LGHNA and CDR2 YNFKEQ. The ends were cut back, 0 bases at V and 13 bases at J, with 12 bases in the middle. The CDR3 protein is CASSQDLEGPTF. The CDR3 bases are TGTGCCAGCAGCCAAGATCTGGAGGGTCCCACCTTC.

The chain joins TRBV19 to TRBJ1-1, with D perhaps TRBD1 (6 bases). There are 13 residues in the CDR3. The V gene's germline CDR1 is LNHDA and CDR2 SQIVND (reference sequence). V lost 4 bases, J lost 6 bases, and 12 bases lay in between. CDR3 residues: CASSTLRTAEAFF. CDR3 coding DNA: TGTGCCAGTAGTACCCTACGGACAGCTGAAGCTTTCTTT.

The rearrangement uses TRBV9 and TRBJ2-1; the match to TRBD2 covers 8 bases. The V segment lost 1 base and the J segment 0 bases; nucleotides outside the gene matches: 3. CDR1 and CDR2 from the germline V gene are SGDLS and YYNGEE. This CDR3 spans 16 amino acids. The CDR3: CASSVTGTSSYNEQFF. The CDR3 region has the DNA TGTGCCAGCAGCGTAACCGGGACTAGCTCCTACAATGAGCAGTTCTTC.

There are a few counts of this clone. The chain has TRBV4-1 and TRBJ2-2; 8 nucleotides line up with TRBD2. This CDR3 region has 17 residues. Germline V gene sequence: CDR1 MGHRA, CDR2 YSYEKL. V gave up 2 bases and J gave up 4 bases; unmatched junction bases: 9. CDR3 residues: CASSQIAPGLGTGELFF. The DNA of the CDR3 is TGCGCCAGCAGCCAAATCGCGCCGGGACTAGGCACCGGGGAGCTGTTTTTT.

This clone was seen once. This rearrangement joins TRBV9 to TRBJ1-1; 9 bases fit TRBD1. The germline gives CDR1 SGDLS, CDR2 YYNGEE. J lost 4 bases, V lost 0 bases, and 4 bases had no gene match. The CDR3 length is 15 residues. The DNA of the CDR3 is TGTGCCAGCAGCGTAGGGGACAGGGAGAGCACTGAAGCTTTCTTT. It specifies CASSVGDRESTEAFF. The full variable domain, completed using reference TRBV9 and TRBJ1-1, is DSGVTQTPKHLITATGQRVTLRCSPRSGDLSVYWYQQSLDQGLQFLIQYYNGEERAKGNILERFSAQQFPDLHSELNLSSLELGDSALYFCASSVGDRESTEAFFGQGTRLTVV.